This TCR beta chain comes out of a study of cytomegalovirus exposure and HLA in healthy donors. The CDR3 has 11 residues. From germline, CDR1 is SQVTM and CDR2 ANQGSEA. As for the donors, each was a healthy bone marrow donor. General study results and limits: Later on, analysis showed that most CMV-associated TCR beta chains appeared to be HLA-restricted. Productive status was seen about 90% or about 30% of the time for most TCR beta V segments in an earlier analysis.

The study ran its PCR with 60 Vbeta and 13 Jbeta primers. Under the authors' procedure: Among the unique TCR beta chains that a later analysis counted, about 79 million in all, roughly 10 million were shared. Here immunoSEQ multiplex PCR was the method, and the copy in TCRdb shows in-frame clones only, minus some. V and J calls and clone size are as listed in that table; D and trimming were resolved from the DNA. The sample shows 95,000 to 150,000 clones, more than 60% of them seen only once. Comment on this clone: Its antigen remains unidentified.

V gene TRBV29-1 combines with J gene TRBJ2-3; D may be TRBD1 (6 bases). Judging by the DNA end, TRBJ1-5 fits better; the J call may be wrong. Sequenced: PBMCs. The TCR comes from a man aged 25-45 years in good health and CMV-seronegative. The CDR3 DNA follows: TGCAGCGTTGACAGGGGAGATACGCAGCATTTT. As protein: CSVDRGDTQHF.